These 16 T cell receptor beta chains were sequenced from one sample in a study of blood T cell repertoires in COVID-19. Clones were sequenced by immunoSEQ multiplex PCR, and TCRdb holds only the in-frame ones, with some missing. This table holds roughly 380,000 clones, around 91% found once. Sequencing input: peripheral blood. The receptors were gathered from a woman in her 40s with COVID-19, enrolled during active disease.

The J gene is TRBJ1-6, the V gene TRBV7-2, with a tentative D call TRBD1 (6 bases). V was pared by 5 bases and J by 7 bases, with 12 bases between. This CDR3 is 14 amino acids long. The germline V gene has CDR1 SGHTA and CDR2 FQGNSA. The CDR3 loop is CASSPRTANSPLHF. The CDR3, as DNA: TGTGCCAGCAGCCCACGGACAGCGAATTCACCCCTCCACTTT.

The genes are TRBV6-5 and TRBJ1-2; unclear D gene. V lost 2 bases to trimming and J lost 7 bases, with 11 bases between them. This CDR3 comprises 13 residues. The germline CDR1 and CDR2 sequences are MNHEY and SVGAGI. CDR3 sequence: CASSYTREGGYTF. The CDR3 nucleotides read TGTGCCAGCAGTTACACCCGGGAAGGTGGCTACACCTTC.

The chain carries TRBV9 and TRBJ1-2; TRBD1 is a possible D gene (5 bases). This CDR3 contains 14 residues. Germline CDR1 is SGDLS and CDR2 is YYNGEE. Deletions cut 2 bases from V and 4 bases from J, with 12 bases between. CDR3 amino acids: CASSVTGQAYGYTF. Here the CDR3 DNA reads TGTGCCAGCAGCGTTACCGGACAAGCCTATGGCTACACCTTC.

This clone has only one observation. The J gene is TRBJ1-2, the V gene TRBV6-5, with 11 nucleotides matching TRBD1. Germline loops: CDR1 MNHEY, CDR2 SVGAGI. The CDR3 is 15 amino acids. J lost 3 bases, V lost 6 bases, and 6 bases had no gene match. The CDR3 spells CASSRPGQGDYGYTF. The CDR3 nucleotides are TGTGCCAGCAGCCGACCGGGACAGGGGGACTATGGCTACACCTTC.

The rearrangement links TRBV7-9 to TRBJ1-4; D possibly corresponds to TRBD1 (5 bases). In germline, CDR1 is SEHNR, CDR2 FQNEAQ (reference sequence). The CDR3 is 18 amino acids. V gave up 5 bases and J gave up 6 bases, with 25 bases separating them. CDR3 DNA: TGTGCCAGCAGCCCACCCGATGGAGGGACCTCAATCTATGAAAAACTGTTTTTT. This sequence encodes CASSPPDGGTSIYEKLFF.

The gene calls are TRBV28 and TRBJ2-7; 9 nucleotides align to TRBD1. The V segment lost 6 bases and the J segment 3 bases; nucleotides outside the gene matches: 6. This CDR3 has 14 amino acids. Germline CDR1 MDHEN, CDR2 SYDVKM. Here the CDR3 DNA reads TGTGCCAGCAGCCTGACAGGGGGTATCTACGAGCAGTACTTC. Encoded protein: CASSLTGGIYEQYF. Using reference TRBV28 and TRBJ2-7 for the parts outside the CDR3, the full variable domain is DVKVTQSSRYLVKRTGEKVFLECVQDMDHENMFWYRQDPGLGLRLIYFSYDVKMKEKGDIPEGYSVSREKKERFSLILESASTNQTSMYLCASSLTGGIYEQYFGPGTRLTVT.

The chain has TRBV6-5 and TRBJ1-6; 9 bases map to TRBD1. Per the germline V gene, CDR1 is MNHEY and CDR2 is SVGAGI. This CDR3 has 15 amino acids. V trimming: 1 base; J trimming: 7 bases; junction bases outside the gene matches: 2. CDR3 DNA sequence: TGTGCCAGCAGTTACTGGGGACAGGGAAATTCACCCCTCCACTTT. Amino acids: CASSYWGQGNSPLHF.

V and J are TRBV27 and TRBJ2-2; TRBD2 matches at 7 bases. V gave up 5 bases and J gave up 5 bases; unmatched junction bases: 8. The germline V gene encodes CDR1 MNHEY and CDR2 SMNVEV (reference sequence). The CDR3 has 15 amino acids. The CDR3 here is CASSQGPGGTGELFF. In DNA form, the CDR3 reads TGTGCCAGCAGTCAGGGACCGGGGGGAACCGGGGAGCTGTTTTTT.

The chain links TRBV4-1 to TRBJ1-4, with 7 positions matching TRBD1. The CDR3 extends over 16 amino acids. CDR1 and CDR2 (germline): MGHRA, YSYEKL. V trimming: 1 base; J trimming: 4 bases; junction bases outside the gene matches: 6. The DNA for the CDR3 is TGCGCCAGCAGCCAAGCCGGGGCAGGGGGTAATGAAAAACTGTTTTTT. It specifies CASSQAGAGGNEKLFF.

The gene calls are TRBV23-1 and TRBJ1-5, with no clear D. TRBV23-1 is an ORF; its function is uncertain. The CDR3 is 15 residues long. Trimming cost V 0 bases and J 7 bases, with 13 bases left between them. The CDR3 sequence: CASSQSSNPRQPQHF. The DNA of the CDR3 is TGCGCCAGCAGTCAATCGAGCAATCCTAGGCAGCCCCAGCATTTT.

The chain employs TRBV4-1 and TRBJ1-2, with TRBD1 as a possible D gene (6 bases). Germline loops: CDR1 MGHRA, CDR2 YSYEKL. The length of the CDR3 is 17 residues. V shed 3 bases and J shed 4 bases, with 21 bases lying between them. DNA for the CDR3: TGCGCCAGCAGCCAGGTGGGCAGGGGCCCCCCACCCTATGGCTACACCTTC. Its protein product is CASSQVGRGPPPYGYTF.

This clone was seen once. The chain joins TRBV9 to TRBJ2-1, with D possibly matching TRBD2 (6 bases). This CDR3 region has 17 residues. Germline CDR1 reads SGDLS; CDR2 reads YYNGEE. V shed 7 bases and J shed 4 bases, with 24 bases lying between them. CDR3 residues: CASAPGLPLHRYNEQFF. CDR3 nucleotide sequence: TGTGCCAGCGCCCCGGGACTTCCCCTCCACCGTTACAATGAGCAGTTCTTC.

This sequence joins TRBV7-9 and TRBJ2-3, with 7 bases that match TRBD2. V trimming: 4 bases; J trimming: 4 bases; junction bases outside the gene matches: 5. CDR3 size: 14 residues. Germline V gene lookup returns CDR1 SEHNR and CDR2 FQNEAQ (reference sequence). The CDR3: CASSSELASDTQYF. The CDR3 coding sequence is TGTGCCAGCAGCTCTGAACTAGCGTCAGATACGCAGTATTTT.

The CDR3 DNA is TGTGCCAGCACAACGCGGGCTAGCCCTAGATATTTT. It specifies CASTTRASPRYF. The chain is built from TRBV28 and TRBJ2-3; the D gene is possibly TRBD2 (5 bases). The CDR3 totals 12 residues. Trimming stripped 7 bases from V and 15 bases from J, with 20 bases between. Germline V gene lookup returns CDR1 MDHEN and CDR2 SYDVKM.

The chain has TRBV28 and TRBJ1-2, with 7 bases identical to TRBD1. The CDR3 length is 16 residues. In germline, CDR1 is MDHEN, CDR2 SYDVKM. Unmatched junction bases numbered 10, after V lost 5 bases and J lost 1 base. The CDR3 region is CASSGAGTDFNYGYTF. Written as DNA, the CDR3 is TGTGCCAGCAGTGGGGCCGGGACAGACTTTAACTATGGCTACACCTTC.

The chain recombines TRBV20-1 with TRBJ1-2; maybe TRBD1 (6 bases). Trimming removed 3 bases from V and 7 bases from J, with 12 bases in between. Per germline, CDR1 DFQATT and CDR2 SNEGSKA (reference sequence). The CDR3 totals 12 residues. CDR3 loop: CSASLRGGGYTF. Written as DNA, the CDR3 is TGCAGTGCTAGTCTGAGGGGGGGTGGCTACACCTTC.